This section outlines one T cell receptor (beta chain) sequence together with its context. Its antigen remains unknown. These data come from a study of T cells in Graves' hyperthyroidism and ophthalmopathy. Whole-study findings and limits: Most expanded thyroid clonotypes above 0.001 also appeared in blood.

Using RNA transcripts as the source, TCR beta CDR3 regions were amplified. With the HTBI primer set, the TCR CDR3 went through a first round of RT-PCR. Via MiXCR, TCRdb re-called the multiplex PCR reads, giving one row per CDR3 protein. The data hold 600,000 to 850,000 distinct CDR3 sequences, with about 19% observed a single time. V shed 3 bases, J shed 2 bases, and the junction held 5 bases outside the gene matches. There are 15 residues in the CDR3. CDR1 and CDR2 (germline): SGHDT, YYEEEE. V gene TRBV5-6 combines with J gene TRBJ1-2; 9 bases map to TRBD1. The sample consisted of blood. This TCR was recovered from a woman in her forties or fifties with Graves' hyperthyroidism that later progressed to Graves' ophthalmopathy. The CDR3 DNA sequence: TGTGCCAGCAGCTCCATTGGGACAGGGAACTATGGCTACACCTTC. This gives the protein CASSSIGTGNYGYTF.